A selection of T cell receptor beta chains follows, all from one sample in a study of blood T cell repertoires in COVID-19. The protocol was immunoSEQ multiplex PCR, while the TCRdb copy is restricted to in-frame clones and leaves out a portion. The sample has about 220,000 clones, less than 85% seen once. Sequenced: peripheral blood. The receptors here all came from a woman older than 75 with acute or convalescent COVID-19. Each CDR3 is given with its conserved first and last residue. D genes are given only for firm matches. Clone size is given for some rows only: seen once, a few or many times, or a class if the clone is expanded.

cdr3_nt cdr3_aa clone_size d_call j_call v_call
TGTGCCATCAGTAGGGACACCTTGCGGACTGAAGCTTTCTTT CAISRDTLRTEAFF NA NA TRBJ1-1 TRBV10-3
TGTGCCAGCAGCTGGGACAGGGGTCCCCAGCATTTT CASSWDRGPQHF NA TRBD1 TRBJ1-5 TRBV7-2
TGTGCCAGCAGCTTGAGTGGGGGGATCTCCTACAATGAGCAGTTCTTC CASSLSGGISYNEQFF NA NA TRBJ2-1 TRBV5-5
TGTGCCAGCAGCACCCTGACAGGGGAGAACACTGAAGCTTTCTTT CASSTLTGENTEAFF NA TRBD1 TRBJ1-1 TRBV9
TGTGCCAGCAGTTTGCCGGGACTCTATGGCTACACCTTC CASSLPGLYGYTF NA NA TRBJ1-2 TRBV12-3/TRBV12-4
TGTGCCAGCATGCGTGACAGGGGTGATGAAAAACTGTTTTTT CASMRDRGDEKLFF once TRBD1 TRBJ1-4 TRBV2
TGCGCCAGCAGCGAGACAGCGTTCTCTGGAAACACCATATATTTT CASSETAFSGNTIYF NA NA TRBJ1-3 TRBV4-1
TGCGCCAGCAGCCAGGAACAGGGGGCCGGACAGCCCCAGCATTTT CASSQEQGAGQPQHF once TRBD1 TRBJ1-5 TRBV4-1
TGTGCCAGCAGCCCGCGGACAGAGATCTATGGCTACACCTTC CASSPRTEIYGYTF NA NA TRBJ1-2 TRBV3-1/TRBV3-2
TGTGCCAGTACCCGAGGGGGCCTGAACTATGGCTACACCTTC CASTRGGLNYGYTF NA TRBD1 TRBJ1-2 TRBV19
TGTGCCAGCAGCCAAGGTCAGGGGACTAATGAAAAACTGTTTTTT CASSQGQGTNEKLFF once NA TRBJ1-4 TRBV3-1/TRBV3-2
TGTGCCAGCAGCCAAGCCGTCGCGAGAGGAGAGACCCAGTACTTC CASSQAVARGETQYF NA NA TRBJ2-5 TRBV3-1/TRBV3-2
TGTGCCAGTAGAAGTAGCAATCAGCCCCAGCATTTT CASRSSNQPQHF NA NA TRBJ1-5 TRBV28
TGCGCCAGCAGCCTACAAGGACAGCCCAATCAGCCCCAGCATTTT CASSLQGQPNQPQHF NA NA TRBJ1-5 TRBV5-1
TGTGCCAGCAGCAGAACAGGGGGCAATGAGCAGTTCTTC CASSRTGGNEQFF NA TRBD1 TRBJ2-1 TRBV5-6
TGTGCCAGTAGTATATTAGGAGTAAATCAGCCCCAGCATTTT CASSILGVNQPQHF once NA TRBJ1-5 TRBV19
TGTGCCAGCAGCACTACGGGACATAACACCGGGGAGCTGTTTTTT CASSTTGHNTGELFF few NA TRBJ2-2 TRBV27
TGTGCCAGCAGCTTGACCGGGGAGGTGAGCAATCAGCCCCAGCATTTT CASSLTGEVSNQPQHF NA NA TRBJ1-5 TRBV5-6
TGTGCCAGCAGCTTAGATTCCCCCAGCGGGAACACCATATATTTT CASSLDSPSGNTIYF NA NA TRBJ1-3 TRBV11-2
TGCGCCAGCAGCATTGGCAGTGCCGAAGAGACCCAGTACTTC CASSIGSAEETQYF NA NA TRBJ2-5 TRBV5-1
TGTGCCAGCAGTTGGACAGCTGAAGCTTTCTTT CASSWTAEAFF NA NA TRBJ1-1 TRBV12-3/TRBV12-4
TGTGCCACCAGCAGGGAACTAGCGGGGGGGGAAGGGACCCAGTACTTC CATSRELAGGEGTQYF NA TRBD2 TRBJ2-5 TRBV15
TGTGCCAGCACCCGAATCTTCGGGGAGCAGTACTTC CASTRIFGEQYF once NA TRBJ2-7 TRBV5-6
TGTGCCAGTAGTAAGGCCGGGACAGGGTCTAACTATGGCTACACCTTC CASSKAGTGSNYGYTF few TRBD1 TRBJ1-2 TRBV19
TGCGCCAGCAGCCAAGATCGCGGGCGAGGCGGCTACACCTTC CASSQDRGRGGYTF NA NA TRBJ1-2 TRBV4-3
TGTGCCAGCAGTTTAGGTATGGGGCAGTTGAACACTGAAGCTTTCTTT CASSLGMGQLNTEAFF NA NA TRBJ1-1 TRBV28
TGTGCCAGTAGTATAGTCGGGGACACCGGGGAGCTGTTTTTT CASSIVGDTGELFF NA NA TRBJ2-2 TRBV19
TGTGCCAGCAGCGAATACAGGGGGCGATTGGCCACTGAAGCTTTCTTT CASSEYRGRLATEAFF NA TRBD1 TRBJ1-1 TRBV7-2
TGTGCCAGCAGCTTTAGGGGTGGGGGGTTATACACAGATACGCAGTATTTT CASSFRGGGLYTDTQYF NA NA TRBJ2-3 TRBV7-2
TGTGCCAGCAGCCTAGGGGGACAGGGGATTCCCTTGTCCTACAATGAGCAGTTCTTC CASSLGGQGIPLSYNEQFF few TRBD1 TRBJ2-1 TRBV13
TGCGCCAGCAGCCTCAAACAGGGGGCAAATGAAAAACTGTTTTTT CASSLKQGANEKLFF NA TRBD1 TRBJ1-4 TRBV5-1
TGCAGCGTTGAAGATTCGGGACAGGGGTACACTGAAGCTTTCTTT CSVEDSGQGYTEAFF NA TRBD1 TRBJ1-1 TRBV29-1
TGCGCCAGCAGCTTGGTCACAGGGAACAATGAGCAGTTCTTC CASSLVTGNNEQFF NA NA TRBJ2-1 TRBV5-1
TGTGCCAGCAGCTTAGGGGAGCGGGGGGGCGGAGAGACCCAGTACTTC CASSLGERGGGETQYF NA TRBD2 TRBJ2-5 TRBV11-2
TGTGCCAGCAGTCCCCTTTTAGTGGCCAAAAACATTCAGTACTTC CASSPLLVAKNIQYF NA NA TRBJ2-4 TRBV6-6
TGTGCCAGCAGTCCCCAGGGTGTATGGAGCTACACCTTC CASSPQGVWSYTF NA NA TRBJ1-2 TRBV12-3/TRBV12-4
TGTGCCAGCAGCACTGGCGGGGGCTTTAATGAAAAACTGTTTTTT CASSTGGGFNEKLFF NA NA TRBJ1-4 TRBV5-4
TGTGCCACCAGTGACCGCGACAGGGGGCAAAGTGGCTACACCTTC CATSDRDRGQSGYTF NA TRBD1 TRBJ1-2 TRBV24-1
TGTGCCAGCTCACGGGGAAAGATTCCTAGCACAGATACGCAGTATTTT CASSRGKIPSTDTQYF NA NA TRBJ2-3 TRBV14
TGTGCCAGCAGGGCAACCCAAGCGGGACTAGCGACGAATACGCAGTATTTT CASRATQAGLATNTQYF NA TRBD2 TRBJ2-3 TRBV2
TGTGCCAGTAGTATAAGAGGGGGTGAAGCTTTCTTT CASSIRGGEAFF NA NA TRBJ1-1 TRBV19
TGTGCCTCCTCTAGGGTTGGGGGGGGAAAAGAGACCCAGTACTTC CASSRVGGGKETQYF NA TRBD2 TRBJ2-5 TRBV6-5